This T cell receptor (beta chain) was recorded in a study of T cell responses to AZD1222 COVID-19 vaccine. The table lists this clone with a few counts. V dropped 1 base and J dropped 0 bases, with 15 bases sitting between them. Germline CDR1 is SEHNR and CDR2 is FQNEAQ (reference sequence). CDR3 length: 18 residues. Clones were read by immunoSEQ multiplex PCR, and TCRdb kept only the in-frame ones, dropping some. This sample has tens of thousands of clones, with 86% found just once. The TCR was taken from an adult in good health. The chain uses TRBV7-9 and TRBJ1-4; TRBD1 is a possible D gene (5 bases). Material: peripheral blood, obtained on day 0 of AZD1222 vaccination. The DNA of the CDR3 is TGTGCCAGCAGCTTAGGCAGGGCTACGAAAGCAACTAATGAAAAACTGTTTTTT. Its translation: CASSLGRATKATNEKLFF.